This entry lists 9 T cell receptor beta chains sequenced from one sample in a study of T cells in women clearing cervical HPV infection. Clones were sequenced by immunoSEQ multiplex PCR, and TCRdb holds only the in-frame ones, with some missing. The listing contains 15,000 to 20,000 clones. The material sequenced was blood buffy coat. These receptors were obtained from a woman between 18 and 70 years old with a cervical HPV16 infection that either progressed to CIN3+ or cleared (not recorded which).

Worth noting for this clone: The read ends 3 residues early relative to the CDR3; the germline J gene fills the gap. The J gene is TRBJ2-3, the V gene TRBV4-1; 7 nucleotides agree with TRBD1. Germline lookup yields CDR1 MGHRA and CDR2 YSYEKL. Losses at the gene ends were 1 base for V and 7 bases for J; bases not matched to a gene: 14. The CDR3 length is 17 residues. This CDR3 is CASSQGPLTGSPYTQYF. The sequenced part of the CDR3 DNA is TGCGCCAGCAGCCAAGGCCCTCTGACAGGGTCCCCATATACG.

Regarding this clone: The read stops 3 residues short of the end of the CDR3; the missing end is completed from the germline J gene. The V and J genes are TRBV20-1 and TRBJ1-5; 7 nucleotides align to TRBD1. The CDR3 length is 13 residues. CDR1 DFQATT and CDR2 SNEGSKA come from the germline V gene (reference sequence). The V and J ends lost 3 bases and 2 bases, in that order; junction bases with no gene match: 1. CDR3 DNA (partial): TGCAGTGCTAGGGGACAGCGCAATCAGCCC. Encoded protein: CSARGQRNQP. The whole CDR3 protein is CSARGQRNQPQHF.

The CDR3 bases that were read are TGCAGTGCTAGAAGGGACACCGGGGAG. It specifies CSARRDTGE. The CDR3 reads in full as CSARRDTGELFF. The V and J genes are TRBV20-1 and TRBJ2-2; D gene unclear. The sequenced fragment ends 3 residues before the CDR3 boundary, so the rest is inferred from the germline J gene. Germline V gene data show CDR1 as DFQATT and CDR2 as SNEGSKA (reference sequence). V was cut by 2 bases and J by 3 bases, with 4 bases left in between. The CDR3 runs 12 residues.

A note on this clone: Sequencing ends 3 residues short of the CDR3 end; the germline J gene provides the rest. The V call is TRBV4-1, the J call TRBJ1-2; 7 bases line up with TRBD1. V shed 4 bases and J 5 bases; nucleotides not matched to a gene: 10. The germline V gene encodes CDR1 MGHRA and CDR2 YSYEKL. The CDR3 length is 15 residues. CDR3: CASSPSLTGTYGYTF. Partial CDR3 DNA: TGCGCCAGCAGCCCGAGTTTGACAGGGACTTATGGC.

Note on this clone: The read ends 3 residues before the CDR3 terminus; that terminus is restored from the germline J gene. The rearrangement links TRBV7-9 to TRBJ2-7; D gene ambiguous. The germline V gene encodes CDR1 SEHNR and CDR2 FQNEAQ (reference sequence). V shed 5 bases and J shed 2 bases, with 10 bases lying between them. This CDR3 comprises 13 residues. CDR3 sequence: CASSPTAAYEQYF. The CDR3 DNA, read in part, is TGTGCCAGCAGCCCTACAGCCGCCTACGAG.

Notes on this clone: The read stops 3 residues short of the end of the CDR3; the missing end is completed from the germline J gene. V gene TRBV20-1 combines with J gene TRBJ2-7, with D perhaps matching TRBD1 (6 bases). The CDR3 is made up of 14 amino acids. V lost 3 bases, J lost 3 bases, and 15 bases lay in between. The germline CDR1 and CDR2 sequences are DFQATT and SNEGSKA (reference sequence). This chain's CDR3 is CSASIQGNSYEQYF. The CDR3 DNA, read in part, is TGCAGTGCTAGTATCCAGGGGAACAGCTACGAG.

A word on this clone: The read ends 3 residues before the CDR3 terminus; that terminus is restored from the germline J gene. The chain is built from TRBV29-1 and TRBJ2-1; 12 nucleotides line up with TRBD1. This CDR3 is built from 17 residues. The germline gives CDR1 SQVTM, CDR2 ANQGSEA. The V gene end was trimmed by 3 bases and the J gene end by 8 bases; junction bases not matched to a gene: 14. Partial CDR3 DNA: TGCAGCGTTGATCGTAGCCGGTCGGGACAGGGGGCCGATGAG. Its protein is CSVDRSRSGQGADE. The entire CDR3 sequence reads CSVDRSRSGQGADEQFF.

Of note for this clone: Coverage ceases 3 residues before the CDR3 finishes, and the germline J gene fills in the end. The chain employs TRBV12-3 or TRBV12-4 and TRBJ2-4; D uncertain. Trimming left V 6 bases short and J 0 bases short, with 6 bases between. This CDR3 has 13 amino acids. Incomplete CDR3 DNA: TGTGCCAGCAGATCCATAGCCAAAAACATT. Protein product: CASRSIAKNI. The full-length CDR3 reads as CASRSIAKNIQYF.

About this clone: The read falls 3 residues short of the CDR3 end, and the missing part is taken from the germline J gene. The same CDR3 arises from other DNA sequences in this sample as well. V is TRBV7-9 and J is TRBJ1-1; D gene uncertain. CDR1 and CDR2 from the germline V gene are SEHNR and FQNEAQ (reference sequence). This CDR3 region has 13 residues. Trimming took off 1 base at V and 7 bases at J, with 10 bases between the two ends. CDR3 bases read: TGTGCCAGCAGCTTAGTCGGGGTCAATGAA. Translation: CASSLVGVNE. The complete CDR3 reads CASSLVGVNEAFF.